The 12 T cell receptor beta chains listed next were all sequenced from one sample in a study of T cells in Graves' hyperthyroidism and ophthalmopathy. The investigators amplified TCR beta CDR3 regions from RNA transcripts. TCR CDR3 regions were first amplified by RT-PCR with HTBI primers. A single record per CDR3 protein comes from TCRdb applying MiXCR to the multiplex PCR reads. The table shows hundreds of thousands of distinct CDR3 sequences, with approximately 15% occurring only once. The sequenced sample consisted of blood. The source of these receptors is a woman between 50 and 59 years old with Graves' ophthalmopathy.

Only a few counts were recorded for this clonotype. The rearrangement links TRBV12-3 or TRBV12-4 to TRBJ1-1; maybe TRBD1 (6 bases). V lost 6 bases, J lost 3 bases, and 11 bases lay in between. This CDR3 region has 13 residues. The CDR3 here is CASSTGYYTEAFF. The CDR3 DNA is TGTGCCAGCAGCACAGGGTATTACACTGAAGCTTTCTTT.

This clonotype was counted ten times or more. The gene calls are TRBV2 and TRBJ2-7; D might be TRBD1 (6 bases). Trimming shortened V by 10 bases and J by 1 base, and 17 bases separated the two germline ends. This CDR3 has 14 amino acids. Germline-derived CDR1 and CDR2 are SNHLY and FYNNEI. The CDR3 bases are TGTGCCACTAAATGGGGACATTCGTCCTACGAGCAGTACTTC. It specifies CATKWGHSSYEQYF.

This rearrangement joins TRBV6-2 or TRBV6-3 to TRBJ2-2, with a tentative D call TRBD1 (6 bases). Germline CDR1 reads MNHEY; CDR2 reads SVGEGT. The CDR3 is 14 amino acids. V lost 7 bases and J lost 7, with 16 bases in between. CDR3 DNA: TGTGCCAGCACTATTACAGGGTTTAACGGGGAGCTGTTTTTT. Translated: CASTITGFNGELFF.

Many counts were recorded for this clonotype. This chain links TRBV5-1 with TRBJ1-2, with TRBD1 matching over 9 bases. This CDR3 comprises 15 residues. Looked up from germline, CDR1 is SGHRS and CDR2 is YFSETQ. Trimming cost V 4 bases and J 2 bases; bases outside gene matches: 6. CDR3 sequence reads: CASSLTGGENYGYTF. The DNA for the CDR3 is TGCGCCAGCAGCCTAACAGGGGGCGAGAACTATGGCTACACCTTC.

Remarks on this clonotype: A junction boundary mismatches the germline segment, possibly from a read error. For the CDR3, the DNA is TGCGCCAGCAGCACGGGACTAGCGGGAGACTACAATGAGCAGTCCTTC. Its translation is CASSTGLAGDYNEQSF. The V and J genes are TRBV5-1 and TRBJ2-1; 14 bases are shared with TRBD2. The CDR3 extends over 16 amino acids. CDR1 is SGHRS and CDR2 is YFSETQ in the germline V gene.

This clonotype was seen repeatedly, ten times or more. CDR3 sequence reads: CASSFWTAKNIQYF. In DNA form, the CDR3 reads TGTGCCAGCAGCTTTTGGACAGCCAAAAACATTCAGTACTTC. The chain is built from TRBV2 and TRBJ2-4; D ambiguous. This CDR3 comprises 14 residues. In germline, CDR1 is SNHLY, CDR2 FYNNEI. Trimming removed 6 bases from V and 0 bases from J, with 9 bases in between.

This clonotype was seen more than once but under ten times. This chain links TRBV6-1 with TRBJ2-7; the D call may be TRBD1 or TRBD2 (5 bases each). Trimming took 1 base from V and 4 from J, leaving 11 bases between them. The germline V gene encodes CDR1 MNHNS and CDR2 SASEGT. CDR3 length equals 14 residues. The DNA of the CDR3 is TGTGCCAGCAGTGAAGGTACGGGGACGTACGAGCAGTACTTC. Protein: CASSEGTGTYEQYF.

This clonotype was observed at least ten times. The J gene is TRBJ2-7, the V gene TRBV28; a possible D gene is TRBD2 (5 bases). CDR1 and CDR2 (germline): MDHEN, SYDVKM. Trimming left V 3 bases short and J 6 bases short, with 12 bases between. This CDR3 comprises 13 residues. CDR3 amino acids: CASSFGLAREQYF. CDR3 in DNA: TGTGCCAGCAGTTTTGGGCTAGCCCGCGAGCAGTACTTC.

A few counts support this clonotype. The V call is TRBV6-1, the J call TRBJ2-7; D may be TRBD1 (5 bases). This CDR3 spans 14 amino acids. The germline V gene encodes CDR1 MNHNS and CDR2 SASEGT. The germline V and J ends were trimmed by 5 bases and 0 bases, with 11 bases remaining between them. CDR3 coding DNA: TGTGCCAGCAGTACCCCTACAGGCTCCTACGAGCAGTACTTC. Residues: CASSTPTGSYEQYF.

This chain links TRBV20-1 with TRBJ1-5; D is ambiguous. The germline V and J ends were trimmed by 1 base and 7 bases, with 17 bases remaining between them. The germline V gene encodes CDR1 DFQATT and CDR2 SNEGSKA (reference sequence). This CDR3 spans 15 amino acids. CDR3 DNA sequence: TGCAGTGCTAGAGTTGATGGGCAAATCTCCCAGCCCCAGCATTTT. This gives the protein CSARVDGQISQPQHF.

This clonotype came up many times. V and J are TRBV11-1 and TRBJ2-2, with 7 bases that match TRBD1. The ends lost 2 bases at V and 0 bases at J; junction bases unmatched: 3. The V gene's germline CDR1 is SGHAT and CDR2 FQDESV (reference sequence). This CDR3 contains 16 residues. CDR3 coding DNA: TGTGCCAGCAGCTTAATCCAGGGGGCGAACACCGGGGAGCTGTTTTTT. As protein: CASSLIQGANTGELFF.

This clonotype was counted at least ten times. CDR3 DNA sequence: TGTGCCAGCAGTTTGACGGTGGGGAGTAACAATGAGCAGTTCTTC. Translating gives CASSLTVGSNNEQFF. The chain links TRBV28 to TRBJ2-1; tentative D call: TRBD2 (5 bases). This CDR3 is 15 amino acids long. CDR1 and CDR2 from the germline V gene are MDHEN and SYDVKM. V was cut by 3 bases and J by 5 bases, with 14 bases left in between.